The 28 T cell receptor beta chains below come from one sample, sequenced in a study of identifying expanded T cells in peripheral blood. TCRdb's table, derived via immunoSEQ multiplex PCR, lists solely in-frame clones and lacks some. The table records over 100,000 clones, about 88% of them present only once. Sequenced: blood. These receptors were collected from a person aged 18 to 69 in good health.

J is TRBJ2-5 and V is TRBV10-1; D gene ambiguous. Germline V lookup: CDR1 WNHNN, CDR2 SYGVQD (reference sequence). This CDR3 contains 12 residues. V lost 6 bases to trimming and J lost 1 base, with 6 bases between them. The CDR3 coding sequence is TGCGCCAGCAGCGCAGGCCAAGAGACCCAGTACTTC. Translating it yields CASSAGQETQYF.

The rearrangement links TRBV21-1 to TRBJ2-1; the table calls TRBD2, which could not be checked here. TRBV21-1 is termed a pseudogene. CDR3 length: 14 amino acids. The CDR3 nucleotides read TGTGCCAGCTCTACTAGCGGGAATTACAATGAGCAGTTCTTC. It codes for CASSTSGNYNEQFF.

The rearrangement joins TRBV6-1 to TRBJ2-2; 8 nucleotides align to TRBD1. Germline trimming cut 2 bases from V and 4 bases from J; bases unmatched to any gene: 9. This CDR3 is 17 amino acids long. The germline V gene encodes CDR1 MNHNS and CDR2 SASEGT. The CDR3 DNA reads as TGTGCCAGCAGTGAACGGCCAGGGGGCAAATTCACCGGGGAGCTGTTTTTT. This translates into CASSERPGGKFTGELFF.

The CDR3 nucleotides are TGCGCCAGCAGCCAAGGCAGACAGACCGGGGAGCTGTTTTTT. Protein product: CASSQGRQTGELFF. The chain recombines TRBV4-3 with TRBJ2-2; TRBD1 is a possible D gene (5 bases). CDR1 is LGHNA and CDR2 is YSLEER in the germline V gene. The CDR3 is made up of 14 amino acids. Between the trimmed V and J ends, which lost 1 base and 5 bases, there was a span of 8 bases.

J is TRBJ1-1 and V is TRBV7-2, with D uncertain. Trimming cost V 5 bases and J 0 bases, with 19 bases left between them. The CDR3 spans 17 residues. Germline V gene sequence: CDR1 SGHTA, CDR2 FQGNSA. The CDR3 protein is CASSSDGGGGMNTEAFF. The DNA for the CDR3 is TGTGCCAGCAGCAGCGACGGAGGTGGAGGTATGAACACTGAAGCTTTCTTT.

The chain uses TRBV11-3 and TRBJ2-7; 8 bases fit TRBD1. V was pared by 1 base and J by 6 bases, with 2 bases of the junction left unmatched. The CDR3 consists of 13 residues. CDR1 SGHNT and CDR2 YENEEA come from the germline V gene. The chain's CDR3 is CASSLGQGSEQYF. In nucleotides, the CDR3 is TGTGCCAGCAGCTTAGGACAGGGGAGCGAGCAGTACTTC.

The chain has TRBV6-5 and TRBJ2-1; 8 nucleotides align to TRBD1. Germline V CDR1 and CDR2: MNHEY, SVGAGI. CDR3 length equals 15 residues. Unmatched junction bases numbered 10, after V lost 5 bases and J lost 7 bases. In DNA form, the CDR3 reads TGTGCCAGCAGTAAAACCGGGACAGGCCGAAATGAGCAGTTCTTC. Translating it yields CASSKTGTGRNEQFF.

The chain uses TRBV18 and TRBJ2-3; the D gene is possibly TRBD2 (6 bases). Looked up from germline, CDR1 is KGHSH and CDR2 is LQKENI. The V gene lost 0 bases and the J gene lost 3 bases, with 13 bases spanning the gap. The CDR3 sequence is 16 residues long. The CDR3 coding sequence is TGTGCCAGCTCACCACCGGGCGGGAAAGGGACAGATACGCAGTATTTT. Residues: CASSPPGGKGTDTQYF.

The chain uses TRBV28 and TRBJ2-7; 9 positions agree with TRBD2. This CDR3 comprises 13 residues. V trimming: 6 bases; J trimming: 6 bases; junction bases outside the gene matches: 6. Germline CDR1 MDHEN, CDR2 SYDVKM. CDR3 DNA: TGTGCCAGCAGGCAGCGGGAGGCCGGCGAGCAGTACTTC. Its protein product is CASRQREAGEQYF. The complete variable domain, with remaining parts taken from reference TRBV28 and TRBJ2-7, reads DVKVTQSSRYLVKRTGEKVFLECVQDMDHENMFWYRQDPGLGLRLIYFSYDVKMKEKGDIPEGYSVSREKKERFSLILESASTNQTSMYLCASRQREAGEQYFGPGTRLTVT.

The V call is TRBV28, the J call TRBJ2-7; 7 bases agree with TRBD1. The V gene end was trimmed by 4 bases and the J gene end by 1 base; junction bases not matched to a gene: 1. The length of the CDR3 is 13 residues. Germline assignment: CDR1 MDHEN and CDR2 SYDVKM. CDR3 DNA sequence: TGTGCCAGCAGTTCGGGACAGTCCTACGAGCAGTACTTC. Protein product: CASSSGQSYEQYF. Full variable domain (outside the CDR3, taken from reference TRBV28 and TRBJ2-7): DVKVTQSSRYLVKRTGEKVFLECVQDMDHENMFWYRQDPGLGLRLIYFSYDVKMKEKGDIPEGYSVSREKKERFSLILESASTNQTSMYLCASSSGQSYEQYFGPGTRLTVT.

The chain recombines TRBV6-1 with TRBJ2-5, with D hard to call. The CDR3 is 13 amino acids. Trimming cost V 9 bases and J 1 base, with 12 bases left between them. CDR1 and CDR2 (germline): MNHNS, SASEGT. The CDR3 bases are TGTGCCAGTAGGTCGGCCATCCAAGAGACCCAGTACTTC. It yields the protein CASRSAIQETQYF.

The CDR3: CASSLVGANTEAFF. As DNA, the CDR3 is TGCGCCAGCAGCTTGGTAGGGGCGAACACTGAAGCTTTCTTT. This chain links TRBV5-1 with TRBJ1-1; perhaps TRBD1 as D (5 bases). Germline V gene lookup returns CDR1 SGHRS and CDR2 YFSETQ. V was shortened by 0 bases and J by 1 base, with 7 bases between the two germline ends. The CDR3 runs 14 residues.

This clone was seen a few times. This sequence joins TRBV27 and TRBJ2-3; D gene unclear. The V and J ends lost 5 bases and 6 bases respectively, with 12 bases between them. CDR3 length: 13 amino acids. Germline V lookup: CDR1 MNHEY, CDR2 SMNVEV (reference sequence). In nucleotides, the CDR3 is TGTGCCAGCAGTCCCAATTTGGGGGATACGCAGTATTTT. This sequence encodes CASSPNLGDTQYF.

This clone has a count of ten or more. The gene calls are TRBV5-1 and TRBJ1-6; D remains ambiguous. V lost 4 bases and J 10 bases, leaving 18 bases between the germline ends. The CDR3 length is 15 residues. Germline CDR1 and CDR2: SGHRS and YFSETQ. CDR3 DNA: TGCGCCAGCAGCCCTGACACCCGGGTGGAATCACCCCTCCACTTT. Its translation is CASSPDTRVESPLHF.

The rearrangement joins TRBV30 to TRBJ1-3; no clear D. Germline V gene data show CDR1 as GTSNPN and CDR2 as SVGIG (reference sequence). The CDR3 extends over 14 amino acids. V lost 4 bases and J lost 0, with 10 bases in between. For the CDR3, the DNA is TGTGCCTGGACGACGGGGAACTCTGGAAACACCATATATTTT. This translates into CAWTTGNSGNTIYF.

The chain joins TRBV18 to TRBJ1-3; the D is unclear. Trimming removed 2 bases from V and 3 bases from J, with 11 bases in between. Germline lookup yields CDR1 KGHSH and CDR2 LQKENI. The CDR3 loop spans 15 amino acids. Written as DNA, the CDR3 is TGTGCCAGCTCACCAGTAGTACAAAATGGAAACACCATATATTTT. It codes for CASSPVVQNGNTIYF.

This chain joins TRBV6-1 and TRBJ2-7; TRBD1 agrees at 7 bases. This CDR3 has 14 residues. With 5 bases clipped from V and 0 bases from J, the junction kept 4 bases outside the gene matches. Germline V gene lookup returns CDR1 MNHNS and CDR2 SASEGT. The CDR3 DNA follows: TGTGCCAGCAGTTCCGGGACAGCCTCCTACGAGCAGTACTTC. It is translated as CASSSGTASYEQYF.

V usage is TRBV9 and J usage is TRBJ2-7; 10 nucleotides match TRBD2. V gave up 0 bases and J gave up 6 bases; unmatched junction bases: 6. The CDR3 has 15 residues. CDR1 and CDR2 from the germline V gene are SGDLS and YYNGEE. CDR3: CASSVDSGLAPEQYF. Written as DNA, the CDR3 is TGTGCCAGCAGCGTAGACTCGGGACTAGCGCCCGAGCAGTACTTC.

The gene calls are TRBV5-4 and TRBJ1-2, with a possible D match to TRBD1 (5 bases). V lost 4 bases to trimming and J lost 8 bases, with 18 bases between them. This CDR3 contains 14 residues. CDR1 SGHNT and CDR2 YYREEE come from the germline V gene (reference sequence). CDR3 region: CASSGDRTDKGYTF. In DNA form, the CDR3 reads TGTGCCAGCAGCGGAGACCGGACGGACAAGGGCTACACCTTC.

The rearrangement joins TRBV4-2 to TRBJ1-4; D might be TRBD1 (6 bases). V was pared by 4 bases and J by 4 bases, with 13 bases between. This CDR3 comprises 15 residues. Per the germline V gene, CDR1 is LGHNA and CDR2 is YNFKEQ. CDR3 nucleotides: TGTGCCAGCAGCCGACAGCAGGGGAATAATGAAAAACTGTTTTTT. This translates into CASSRQQGNNEKLFF.

The chain joins TRBV5-1 to TRBJ2-7; TRBD1 matches 9 bases. Per the germline V gene, CDR1 is SGHRS and CDR2 is YFSETQ. This CDR3 region has 17 residues. J gave up 3 bases and V 1 base, and 11 bases lay outside the gene matches. The CDR3 sequence is CASSLSGQGTSSYEQYF. CDR3 DNA sequence: TGCGCCAGCAGCTTGAGCGGACAGGGGACCTCTAGCTACGAGCAGTACTTC.

CDR3 region: CASSHDRVVEAFF. CDR3 coding DNA: TGTGCCAGCAGCCACGACAGGGTCGTTGAAGCTTTCTTT. V is TRBV5-4 and J is TRBJ1-1, with 7 bases that match TRBD1. The CDR3 loop spans 13 amino acids. The V segment lost 4 bases and the J segment 7 bases; nucleotides outside the gene matches: 7. Germline CDR1 is SGHNT and CDR2 is YYREEE (reference sequence).

This chain joins TRBV4-2 and TRBJ2-1; TRBD1 aligns across 10 bases. This CDR3 is built from 15 residues. Looked up from germline, CDR1 is LGHNA and CDR2 is YNFKEQ. V was pared by 1 base and J by 5 bases, with 2 bases of the junction left unmatched. The CDR3 region is CASSQVGTGDNEQFF. CDR3 in DNA: TGTGCCAGCAGCCAAGTGGGGACAGGGGACAATGAGCAGTTCTTC.

In its sample, this clone was seen a few times. The chain links TRBV6-5 to TRBJ2-7, with 7 bases that match TRBD1. This CDR3 contains 15 residues. V lost 2 bases, J lost 0 bases, and 4 bases stayed unmatched. Per germline, CDR1 MNHEY and CDR2 SVGAGI. The CDR3 DNA sequence: TGTGCCAGCAGTTACCTACAGGGGTCCTCCTACGAGCAGTACTTC. Translating gives CASSYLQGSSYEQYF.

The rearrangement uses TRBV10-1 and TRBJ1-5, with a possible D match to TRBD1 (5 bases). The CDR3 consists of 15 residues. Trimming stripped 7 bases from V and 4 bases from J, with 17 bases between. The germline V gene encodes CDR1 WNHNN and CDR2 SYGVQD (reference sequence). The CDR3 region is CASISSGTENQPQHF. DNA for the CDR3: TGCGCCAGCATCTCCTCCGGGACGGAAAATCAGCCCCAGCATTTT.

The rearrangement links TRBV5-1 to TRBJ2-2; possibly TRBD1 for D (6 bases). Germline values: CDR1 SGHRS, CDR2 YFSETQ. The V gene lost 0 bases and the J gene lost 2 bases, with 8 bases spanning the gap. The CDR3 is made up of 15 amino acids. CDR3: CASSLGQVNTGELFF. CDR3 nucleotides: TGCGCCAGCAGCTTGGGACAGGTTAACACCGGGGAGCTGTTTTTT.

The chain is built from TRBV27 and TRBJ1-4, with D hard to call. There are 14 residues in the CDR3. The V gene's germline CDR1 is MNHEY and CDR2 SMNVEV (reference sequence). V lost 5 bases to trimming and J lost 3 bases, with 10 bases between them. DNA for the CDR3: TGTGCCAGCAGTGCGAGGAGAGCTAATGAAAAACTGTTTTTT. This codes for CASSARRANEKLFF.

The V call is TRBV19, the J call TRBJ1-5; D perhaps matches TRBD1 (6 bases). From germline, CDR1 is LNHDA and CDR2 SQIVND (reference sequence). The CDR3 is 16 residues long. The V and J ends lost 3 bases and 2 bases respectively, with 14 bases between them. This chain's CDR3 is CASSILGARGNQPQHF. The CDR3 DNA reads as TGTGCCAGTAGTATCCTGGGGGCACGAGGCAATCAGCCCCAGCATTTT.